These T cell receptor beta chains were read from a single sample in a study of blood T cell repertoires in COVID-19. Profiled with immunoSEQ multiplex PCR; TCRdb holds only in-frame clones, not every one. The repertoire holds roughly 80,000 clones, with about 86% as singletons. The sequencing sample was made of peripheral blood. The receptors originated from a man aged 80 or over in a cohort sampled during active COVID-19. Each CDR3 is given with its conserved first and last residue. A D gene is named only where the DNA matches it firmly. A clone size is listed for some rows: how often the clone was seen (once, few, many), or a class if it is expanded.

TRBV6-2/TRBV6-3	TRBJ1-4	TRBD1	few	CASTPTGWSEKLFF	TGTGCCAGCACCCCGACAGGGTGGTCGGAAAAACTGTTTTTT
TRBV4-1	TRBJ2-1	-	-	CASSQFGPRDNEQFF	TGCGCCAGCAGCCAATTTGGGCCCAGGGATAATGAGCAGTTCTTC
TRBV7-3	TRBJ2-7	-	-	CASSLTWGVEQYF	TGTGCCAGCAGCTTAACGTGGGGAGTGGAGCAGTACTTC
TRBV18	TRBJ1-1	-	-	CASSPRQSSTEAFF	TGTGCCAGCTCACCACGCCAGTCTAGCACTGAAGCTTTCTTT
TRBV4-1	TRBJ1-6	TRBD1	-	CASSLADRLGNSPLHF	TGCGCCAGCAGCCTCGCGGACAGGCTCGGTAATTCACCCCTCCACTTT
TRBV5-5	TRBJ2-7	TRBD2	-	CASSYSGGARNEQYF	TGTGCCAGCAGCTACAGCGGGGGGGCCAGGAACGAGCAGTACTTC
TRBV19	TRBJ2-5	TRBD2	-	CASSQPGLAGAGQETQYF	TGTGCCAGTAGTCAACCGGGACTAGCGGGGGCCGGGCAAGAGACCCAGTACTTC
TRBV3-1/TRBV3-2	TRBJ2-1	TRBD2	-	CASSQIGGGNEQFF	TGTGCCAGCAGCCAAATTGGGGGGGGGAATGAGCAGTTCTTC
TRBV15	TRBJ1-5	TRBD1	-	CATSRVGQGASQPQHF	TGTGCCACCAGCAGAGTGGGACAGGGGGCTTCTCAGCCCCAGCATTTT
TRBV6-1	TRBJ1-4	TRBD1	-	CASSVTGTGGRANEKLFF	TGTGCCAGCAGTGTAACCGGGACAGGGGGTAGGGCTAATGAAAAACTGTTTTTT
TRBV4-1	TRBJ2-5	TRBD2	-	CASSRGAGGEETQYF	TGCGCCAGCAGCCGCGGGGCGGGGGGGGAAGAGACCCAGTACTTC
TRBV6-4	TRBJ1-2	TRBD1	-	CASSATDRGLSYTF	TGTGCCAGCAGTGCTACGGACAGGGGACTGAGCTACACCTTC
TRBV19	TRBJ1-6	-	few	CASSILGLRGDSPLHF	TGTGCCAGTAGTATTCTGGGACTGCGTGGTGATTCACCCCTCCACTTT
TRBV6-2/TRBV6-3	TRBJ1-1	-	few	CASSALLRSTEAFF	TGTGCCAGCAGTGCTTTGCTGCGGAGCACTGAAGCTTTCTTT
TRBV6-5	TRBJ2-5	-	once	CASRRQGPETQYF	TGTGCCAGCAGACGGCAGGGGCCCGAGACCCAGTACTTC